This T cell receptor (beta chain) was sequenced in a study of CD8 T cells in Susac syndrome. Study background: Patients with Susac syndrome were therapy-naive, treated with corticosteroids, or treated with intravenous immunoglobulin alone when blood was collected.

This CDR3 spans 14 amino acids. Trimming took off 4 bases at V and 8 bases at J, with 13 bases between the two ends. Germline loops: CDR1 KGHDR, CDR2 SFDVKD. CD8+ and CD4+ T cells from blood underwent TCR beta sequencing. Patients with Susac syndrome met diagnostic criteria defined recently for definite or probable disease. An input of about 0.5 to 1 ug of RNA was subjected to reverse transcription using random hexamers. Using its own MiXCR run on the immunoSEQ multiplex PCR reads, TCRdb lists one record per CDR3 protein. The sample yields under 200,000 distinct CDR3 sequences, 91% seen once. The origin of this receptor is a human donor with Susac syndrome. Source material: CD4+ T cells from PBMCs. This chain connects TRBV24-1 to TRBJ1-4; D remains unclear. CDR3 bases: TGTGCCACCAGTGACCGGAGGGTTGAGGAAAAACTGTTTTTT. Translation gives CATSDRRVEEKLFF.